Following are 4 T cell receptor beta chains from one sample sequenced in a study of T cell responses to AZD1222 COVID-19 vaccine. Profiling relied on immunoSEQ multiplex PCR, and the TCRdb table lists in-frame clones only, not all of them. The sample contains around 130,000 clones, around 90% of which appear only once. The material was peripheral blood, obtained 28 days after the second dose of the MenACWY control vaccine. These receptors came from an adult who received the MenACWY meningococcal vaccine as a control.

Only one count was recorded for this clone. The gene calls are TRBV28 and TRBJ1-3; 10 bases are shared with TRBD1. The CDR3 contains 18 residues. The germline V gene encodes CDR1 MDHEN and CDR2 SYDVKM. V shed 4 bases and J 0 bases; nucleotides not matched to a gene: 9. Here the CDR3 DNA reads TGTGCCAGCAGTTCAACTTGGACAGGGGGAAACTCTGGAAACACCATATATTTT. Translation: CASSSTWTGGNSGNTIYF.

The chain recombines TRBV2 with TRBJ2-4, with D unresolved. In germline, CDR1 is SNHLY, CDR2 FYNNEI. The V end was cut by 2 bases, the J end by 2 bases, with 13 bases between. This CDR3 is 16 amino acids long. The CDR3 DNA is TGTGCCAGCAGTGAACTGGTTATTTCGACCAAAAACATTCAGTACTTC. Translated: CASSELVISTKNIQYF.

This sequence joins TRBV4-1 and TRBJ2-1, with D uncertain. CDR1 and CDR2 (germline): MGHRA, YSYEKL. The CDR3 is made up of 16 amino acids. Trimming took 4 bases from V and 1 from J, leaving 14 bases between them. CDR3 region: CASSPSITESYNEQFF. CDR3 sequence (DNA): TGCGCCAGCAGCCCAAGTATAACAGAGTCCTACAATGAGCAGTTCTTC.

The chain uses TRBV15 and TRBJ2-7; 9 positions agree with TRBD1. After removal of 5 bases from V and 3 bases from J, the junction contained 5 bases not matched to a gene. The length of the CDR3 is 14 residues. Per germline, CDR1 LNHNV and CDR2 YYDKDF (reference sequence). CDR3 nucleotide sequence: TGTGCCACCAGCCCCCAGACAGGGGGCTACGAGCAGTACTTC. This sequence encodes CATSPQTGGYEQYF.